This TCR beta chain was sequenced in a study of T cell changes during pregnancy in multiple sclerosis. The protocol was immunoSEQ multiplex PCR, while the TCRdb copy is restricted to in-frame clones and leaves out a portion. The table lists about 31,000 clones, 80% to 90% of them singletons, with roughly 10% in the top ten. V was cut by 4 bases and J by 1 base, with 6 bases left in between. Per germline, CDR1 SGHTA and CDR2 FQGTGA. CDR3 length: 13 residues. The clonotype originates from a female donor with multiple sclerosis, enrolled in a pregnancy study. The sample in question was CD8+ T cells from peripheral blood mononuclear cells, obtained in the first trimester of pregnancy. V and J are TRBV7-3 and TRBJ2-3, with D uncertain. CDR3 region: CASSSSGTDTQYF. The CDR3, as DNA: TGTGCCAGCAGCTCAAGCGGCACAGATACGCAGTATTTT.